This entry lists 6 T cell receptor beta chains sequenced from one sample in a study of cytomegalovirus exposure and HLA in healthy donors. Primers for the PCR totalled 60 Vbeta and 13 Jbeta. Repertoires were generated with immunoSEQ multiplex PCR, while TCRdb's copy carries only in-frame clones and drops some. The sample records about 160,000 clones, over 80% being singletons. Source material: PBMCs. These TCRs come from a woman between 18 and 29 years old in good health and CMV-seronegative.

This clone was seen once. V and J are TRBV4-1 and TRBJ1-2, with 9 positions matching TRBD1. The trim removed 4 bases at V and 5 bases at J, leaving 5 bases unmatched. The germline gives CDR1 MGHRA, CDR2 YSYEKL. The CDR3 is 14 residues long. The CDR3 DNA is TGCGCCAGCAGCCCAACCGGGACAGGGTATGGCTACACCTTC. Translation: CASSPTGTGYGYTF.

CDR3 in amino acids: CASSLGEGAITEAFF. CDR3 in DNA: TGTGCCAGCAGCTTAGGAGAGGGGGCGATAACTGAAGCTTTCTTT. The chain carries TRBV11-2 and TRBJ1-1; 7 bases are shared with TRBD1. The CDR3 totals 15 residues. Germline trimming cut 1 base from V and 5 bases from J; bases unmatched to any gene: 7. CDR1 is SGHAT and CDR2 is FQNNGV in the germline V gene.

This chain uses TRBV5-1 with TRBJ2-5; 11 bases are shared with TRBD1. J was trimmed by 5 bases and V by 4 bases; bases with no gene match: 10. The CDR3 runs 16 residues. Germline CDR1 SGHRS, CDR2 YFSETQ. CDR3 bases: TGCGCCAGCAGCGATCTCCCGCGGGACAGGGGGGAGACCCAGTACTTC. Its protein product is CASSDLPRDRGETQYF.

This clone was picked up one time. The rearrangement links TRBV6-4 to TRBJ1-3; TRBD1 might be the D (5 bases). Deletions cut 11 bases from V and 0 bases from J, with 23 bases between. This CDR3 region has 17 residues. The V gene's germline CDR1 is MRHNA and CDR2 SNTAGT. CDR3 coding DNA: TGTGCCCGAAGGGGCGCACCCATATTCCGCTCTGGAAACACCATATATTTT. Its protein is CARRGAPIFRSGNTIYF.

The CDR3 DNA reads TGCGCCAGCAGCCAAGAGGGTAATAGCAGAAATTCACCCCTCCACTTT. This codes for CASSQEGNSRNSPLHF. The chain joins TRBV4-1 to TRBJ1-6; D is undetermined. Trimming removed 0 bases at V and 7 bases at J, with 13 bases between. The CDR3 is 16 residues long. Germline V gives CDR1 MGHRA, CDR2 YSYEKL.

The genes are TRBV7-9 and TRBJ1-2, with 9 positions matching TRBD1. The germline gives CDR1 SEHNR, CDR2 FQNEAQ (reference sequence). After removal of 5 bases from V and 3 bases from J, the junction contained 7 bases not matched to a gene. The CDR3 loop spans 15 amino acids. CDR3 coding DNA: TGTGCCAGCAGCCCAGGACAGGGGAATGACTATGGCTACACCTTC. Translation gives CASSPGQGNDYGYTF.